The clone carrying this T cell receptor (beta chain) was found a few times. Antigen unknown. This record belongs to a study of HIV-infected patients and healthy controls. Antiretroviral therapy had run roughly three months, about 14 weeks, before follow-up blood collection. Whole blood was used without fractionation, so all unsorted peripheral T cells were included. Reverse transcription used about 500 ng RNA and constant-region primers for alpha and beta. Separate chain-specific third strand synthesis with multiplexing indices produced the alpha and beta libraries. TCRdb called the 5' RACE reads again in MiXCR, with one record for every CDR3 protein. The sample records approximately 8,700 distinct CDR3 sequences, approximately 7.9% being singletons. Whole-study findings and limits: Compared with healthy controls, HIV-infected patients showed less CDR3 sharing between individuals. No HLA typing of donors was done in this study.

Germline lookup yields CDR1 MNHNY and CDR2 SVGAGI (reference sequence). The CDR3 is 13 residues long. The V gene lost 6 bases and the J gene lost 2 bases, with 10 bases spanning the gap. The sequence was collected from an adult with HIV infection. The specimen comprised blood, sampled during antiretroviral therapy. The chain carries TRBV6-6 and TRBJ2-5, with D hard to call. The DNA for the CDR3 is TGTGCCAGCAGCCGTCCGGGTCAAGAGACCCAGTACTTC. Its translation: CASSRPGQETQYF.